These T cell receptor beta chains were read from a single sample in a study of T cell responses to AZD1222 COVID-19 vaccine. Method: immunoSEQ multiplex PCR; TCRdb's copy keeps in-frame clones and lacks some. Of around 140,000 clones listed, roughly 93% were seen once; the top ten hold 0.9% to 1.2%. The sample here was peripheral blood, taken 28 days after the second AZD1222 dose. These TCRs come from an adult who received the AZD1222 COVID-19 vaccine. Both conserved end residues are part of each CDR3. The D gene is left open where the match is weak. Size is stated for part of the rows, as once, few or many counts, or as a class when the clone is expanded.

length	J	D	V	size	DNA	CDR3
14	TRBJ2-7	TRBD2	TRBV7-8	NA	TGTGCCAGCAGCTTAGATCTAGCGGCCCCCGCGCAGTACTTC	CASSLDLAAPAQYF
14	TRBJ1-2	NA	TRBV28	NA	TGTGCCAGCAGTTTAAGCCATAACATCTATGGCTACACCTTC	CASSLSHNIYGYTF
13	TRBJ1-1	NA	TRBV18	NA	TGTGCCAGCTCACTTGAATCAGGGACTGAAGCTTTCTTT	CASSLESGTEAFF
15	TRBJ2-1	NA	TRBV18	NA	TGTGCCAGCTCACCAATCCCGCCAAGTGTTGGTGAGCAGTTCTTC	CASSPIPPSVGEQFF
18	TRBJ2-6	NA	TRBV7-3	once	TGTGCCAGCAGCTTAACAGGGGGTGTAAGGACTGGGGCCAACGTCCTGACTTTC	CASSLTGGVRTGANVLTF
16	TRBJ1-5	TRBD1	TRBV27	NA	TGTGCCAGCAGTAGCTCCGGGACAGGGTACGATCAGCCCCAGCATTTT	CASSSSGTGYDQPQHF
13	TRBJ1-1	NA	TRBV6-5	NA	TGTGCCAGCAGTTACGGTATCGACACTGAAGCTTTCTTT	CASSYGIDTEAFF
15	TRBJ1-5	NA	TRBV2	NA	TGTGCCAGCAGTGATCAGGGAATTAGCAATCAGCCCCAGCATTTT	CASSDQGISNQPQHF
15	TRBJ2-7	NA	TRBV4-1	NA	TGCGCCAGCAGCCAAGCTCGGACTCTAGGCCACGAGCAGTACTTC	CASSQARTLGHEQYF
13	TRBJ1-2	NA	TRBV6-1	NA	TGTGCCAGCAGTGAAGGCAGGGGTCTTGGCTACACCTTC	CASSEGRGLGYTF
13	TRBJ1-2	NA	TRBV28	NA	TGTGCCAGCAGTTTGGAGCCTAACTATGGCTACACCTTC	CASSLEPNYGYTF
14	TRBJ2-5	NA	TRBV27	NA	TGTGCCAGCAGTTTCGATTGGCAGTACAAGACCCAGTACTTC	CASSFDWQYKTQYF
13	TRBJ2-1	NA	TRBV12-3/TRBV12-4	NA	TGTGCCTCTCGGAAGGGGGCCTACAATGAGCAGTTCTTC	CASRKGAYNEQFF
14	TRBJ2-7	TRBD2	TRBV4-1	NA	TGCGCCAGCAGTCTCGTAGCGGGAACGTACGAGCAGTACTTC	CASSLVAGTYEQYF
17	TRBJ2-1	TRBD2	TRBV3-1/TRBV3-2	once	TGTGCCAGCAGCCAAGACAAACTAGCGGGAGGGCCTGGTGAGCAGTTCTTC	CASSQDKLAGGPGEQFF
15	TRBJ2-1	TRBD2	TRBV5-4	NA	TGTGCCAGCAGCTCTGGACTAGCGGGAGTAAATGAGCAGTTCTTC	CASSSGLAGVNEQFF
15	TRBJ2-3	TRBD2	TRBV24-1	NA	TGTGCCACCAGTGATTCGGGGACTAGCGGTTATACGCAGTATTTT	CATSDSGTSGYTQYF
15	TRBJ1-2	NA	TRBV10-3	NA	TGTGCCATCAGTCATGGAACCGGGACGGAAGATGGCTACACCTTC	CAISHGTGTEDGYTF